Below are 10 T cell receptor beta chains sequenced from a single sample in a study of blood T cell repertoires in COVID-19. Profiled with immunoSEQ multiplex PCR; TCRdb holds only in-frame clones, not every one. Of 200,000 to 300,000 clones listed, roughly 80% are singletons. Source material: peripheral blood. These receptors came from a woman at least 80 years old with COVID-19, enrolled during active disease.

J is TRBJ2-1 and V is TRBV7-9, with a tentative D call TRBD1 (6 bases). V dropped 3 bases and J dropped 2 bases, with 11 bases sitting between them. The CDR3 totals 15 residues. Germline V gene lookup returns CDR1 SEHNR and CDR2 FQNEAQ (reference sequence). The CDR3 loop is CASSLRQGTYNEQFF. In DNA, the CDR3 is TGTGCCAGCAGCTTGAGGCAGGGGACCTACAATGAGCAGTTCTTC.

This chain joins TRBV29-1 and TRBJ1-2, with TRBD1 identical over 9 bases. Germline CDR1 is SQVTM and CDR2 is ANQGSEA. The CDR3 loop spans 12 amino acids. The trim removed 6 bases at V and 4 bases at J, leaving 3 bases unmatched. The CDR3: CSVGQGTYGYTF. CDR3 nucleotides: TGCAGCGTGGGACAGGGAACCTATGGCTACACCTTC.

This chain joins TRBV5-1 and TRBJ1-6; unclear D gene. The germline V gene has CDR1 SGHRS and CDR2 YFSETQ. There are 13 residues in the CDR3. With 0 bases removed from V and 11 bases from J, the gap between germline ends came to 9 bases. The CDR3, as DNA: TGCGCCAGCAGCTTGGACGGGGTTCCACCCCTCCACTTT. The encoded protein is CASSLDGVPPLHF.

The chain employs TRBV7-2 and TRBJ2-5, with D perhaps TRBD1 (6 bases). Germline CDR1 and CDR2: SGHTA and FQGNSA. The ends were cut back, 5 bases at V and 4 bases at J, with 14 bases in the middle. The CDR3 runs 14 residues. The chain's CDR3 is CASSQQGSGETQYF. For the CDR3, the DNA is TGTGCCAGCAGCCAACAGGGTTCGGGAGAGACCCAGTACTTC. Combining the CDR3 with reference TRBV7-2 and TRBJ2-5 gives the whole variable domain GAGVSQSPSNKVTEKGKDVELRCDPISGHTALYWYRQSLGQGLEFLIYFQGNSAPDKSGLPSDRFSAERTGGSVSTLTIQRTQQEDSAVYLCASSQQGSGETQYFGPGTRLLVL.

The J gene is TRBJ1-2, the V gene TRBV5-1, with D possibly matching TRBD1 (5 bases). Trimming took off 9 bases at V and 4 bases at J, with 16 bases between the two ends. The CDR3 sequence is 13 residues long. Germline lookup yields CDR1 SGHRS and CDR2 YFSETQ. As DNA, the CDR3 is TGCGCCACCAGAGGGGAGGGACTCTATGGCTACACCTTC. Residues: CATRGEGLYGYTF.

This rearrangement joins TRBV28 to TRBJ1-2; maybe TRBD1 (5 bases). CDR3 length: 16 amino acids. Trimming took off 4 bases at V and 4 bases at J, with 19 bases between the two ends. In germline, CDR1 is MDHEN, CDR2 SYDVKM. CDR3 protein: CASSSLDSQISYGYTF. DNA for the CDR3: TGTGCCAGCAGTTCTCTAGACAGTCAAATAAGCTATGGCTACACCTTC.

This clone was detected only a few times. V is TRBV5-5 and J is TRBJ2-7, with D perhaps TRBD2 (6 bases). Germline assignment: CDR1 SGHKS and CDR2 YYEKEE (reference sequence). This CDR3 has 14 amino acids. V lost 5 bases to trimming and J lost 2 bases, with 14 bases between them. CDR3 in DNA: TGTGCCAGCAGGGGTGGAGGGATAGCCTACGAGCAGTACTTC. It encodes CASRGGGIAYEQYF. Based on the CDR3 plus reference TRBV5-5 and TRBJ2-7, the full variable domain is DAGVTQSPTHLIKTRGQQVTLRCSPISGHKSVSWYQQVLGQGPQFIFQYYEKEERGRGNFPDRFSARQFPNYSSELNVNALLLGDSALYLCASRGGGIAYEQYFGPGTRLTVT.

The chain combines TRBV7-2 with TRBJ2-7; a weak D match, TRBD2 (6 bases). Trimming stripped 1 base from V and 7 bases from J, with 14 bases between. Germline-derived CDR1 and CDR2 are SGHTA and FQGNSA. The CDR3 covers 14 residues. This chain's CDR3 is CASSLVPFRGEQYF. In DNA, the CDR3 is TGTGCCAGCAGCTTAGTCCCGTTTCGGGGGGAGCAGTACTTC. The full variable domain, completed using reference TRBV7-2 and TRBJ2-7, is GAGVSQSPSNKVTEKGKDVELRCDPISGHTALYWYRQSLGQGLEFLIYFQGNSAPDKSGLPSDRFSAERTGGSVSTLTIQRTQQEDSAVYLCASSLVPFRGEQYFGPGTRLTVT.

The chain links TRBV7-8 to TRBJ1-4; D gene unclear. This CDR3 is 12 amino acids long. Per the germline V gene, CDR1 is SGHVS and CDR2 is FQNEAQ. V shed 3 bases and J shed 8 bases, with 7 bases lying between them. The CDR3 is CASSLPGEKLFF. DNA for the CDR3: TGTGCCAGCAGCTTGCCGGGGGAAAAACTGTTTTTT.

The V call is TRBV18, the J call TRBJ1-6; 10 nucleotides align to TRBD1. The V segment lost 3 bases and the J segment 7 bases; nucleotides outside the gene matches: 9. The CDR3 contains 17 residues. The germline gives CDR1 KGHSH, CDR2 LQKENI. CDR3 sequence: CASSPLPPGQGNSPLHF. The CDR3 DNA reads TGTGCCAGCTCACCGCTACCACCGGGACAGGGGAATTCACCCCTCCACTTT. Based on the CDR3 plus reference TRBV18 and TRBJ1-6, the full variable domain is NAGVMQNPRHLVRRRGQEARLRCSPMKGHSHVYWYRQLPEEGLKFMVYLQKENIIDESGMPKERFSAEFPKEGPSILRIQQVVRGDSAAYFCASSPLPPGQGNSPLHFGNGTRLTVT.